This record concerns one T cell receptor beta chain sequence. Its antigen is not known. The repertoire was sequenced with immunoSEQ multiplex PCR; TCRdb's copy has only in-frame clones and lacks some. The table has about 2.4 million clones, around 90% seen once; the top ten hold about 0.13%. This sample is part of a study of shared clonotypes between healthy human individuals. Study observations and caveats: The generation probabilities recorded for non-shared clonotypes fell below those of clonotypes shared by all four donors. In the sorted subsets, rarefaction showed sequencing was incomplete despite large depth.

The V gene lost 3 bases and the J gene lost 2 bases, with 20 bases spanning the gap. The CDR3 covers 18 residues. Sequencing was done on a sample of naive CD4+ T cells sorted from blood. Noted subset: CD45RA+ positively selected. This sequence joins TRBV23-1 and TRBJ1-5; D gene unclear. TRBV23-1 qualifies as an ORF whose function is uncertain. This receptor was obtained from a young man in good health. The CDR3 nucleotides are TGCGCCAGCAGTCACAGGAGTACGGCCGAGGCGGGCAATCAGCCCCAGCATTTT. It encodes CASSHRSTAEAGNQPQHF.